A selection of T cell receptor beta chains follows, all from one sample in a study of blood T cell repertoires in COVID-19. Assay: immunoSEQ multiplex PCR; the TCRdb copy retains only in-frame clones and omits some. In the table there are approximately 250,000 clones, 88% of which are singletons. The sequenced material came from PBMCs or T cells enriched from blood (not recorded which). These receptors were collected from a woman aged 55-69 years in a cohort exposed to, infected with or recovered from COVID-19 (not recorded which). The CDR3 runs from the conserved cysteine through the conserved F or W. D genes are given only for firm matches. Clone size is stated in some rows and not others, as once, few, many or a class when expanded.

CDR3nt: TGTGCCAGCAGCCCAGACAGGGGGCATAGCGGGGAGCTGTTTTTT
CDR3aa: CASSPDRGHSGELFF
v_gene: TRBV5-6
j_gene: TRBJ2-2
abundance: -
d_gene: TRBD1

CDR3nt: TGTGCCAGCAGCCCCGGACAGGGTGGCTATGGCTACACCTTC
CDR3aa: CASSPGQGGYGYTF
v_gene: TRBV6-6
j_gene: TRBJ1-2
abundance: once
d_gene: TRBD1

CDR3nt: TGTGCCAGCAGCGCGACAGGGTTAGGGACTGAAGCTTTCTTT
CDR3aa: CASSATGLGTEAFF
v_gene: TRBV3-1/TRBV3-2
j_gene: TRBJ1-1
abundance: -
d_gene: TRBD1

CDR3nt: TGTGCTAGCAGCTTAACAGGTTCCCCGACCGGGGAGCTGTTTTTT
CDR3aa: CASSLTGSPTGELFF
v_gene: TRBV7-7
j_gene: TRBJ2-2
abundance: -
d_gene: -

CDR3nt: TGTGCCAGCAGCATCCGATCGACAGGGGGTACAGATACGCAGTATTTT
CDR3aa: CASSIRSTGGTDTQYF
v_gene: TRBV7-9
j_gene: TRBJ2-3
abundance: -
d_gene: TRBD1

CDR3nt: TGTGCCTGGACCCGGAAGGGAGATAGCAATCAGCCCCAGCATTTT
CDR3aa: CAWTRKGDSNQPQHF
v_gene: TRBV30
j_gene: TRBJ1-5
abundance: -
d_gene: -

CDR3nt: TGCGCCAACGGTCCGACAGAATTGGGCAATGAGCAGTTCTTC
CDR3aa: CANGPTELGNEQFF
v_gene: TRBV5-1
j_gene: TRBJ2-1
abundance: few
d_gene: -

CDR3nt: TGTGCCAGCAGCTTAATCGGGACTAGCGGGAGTCGGGTAGATACGCAGTATTTT
CDR3aa: CASSLIGTSGSRVDTQYF
v_gene: TRBV7-3
j_gene: TRBJ2-3
abundance: once
d_gene: TRBD2

CDR3nt: TGTGCCAGCAGCCCCTACACCGGGACTAAGAACGTCCATGAGCAGTTCTTC
CDR3aa: CASSPYTGTKNVHEQFF
v_gene: TRBV3-1/TRBV3-2
j_gene: TRBJ2-1
abundance: -
d_gene: TRBD2

CDR3nt: TGCGCCAGCAGCTTGGAAGCGGCCGTGCAGTACTTC
CDR3aa: CASSLEAAVQYF
v_gene: TRBV5-1
j_gene: TRBJ2-7
abundance: few
d_gene: -

CDR3nt: TGTGCCAGCAGCCCGAACTATGGCTACACCTTC
CDR3aa: CASSPNYGYTF
v_gene: TRBV2
j_gene: TRBJ1-2
abundance: -
d_gene: -

CDR3nt: TGTGCCAGCAGTTCCCCGGGACTAGCTGTCGATGAGCAGTTCTTC
CDR3aa: CASSSPGLAVDEQFF
v_gene: TRBV28
j_gene: TRBJ2-1
abundance: -
d_gene: TRBD2

CDR3nt: TGTGCCAGCAGTCAGACAGGGAAAGCTTTCTTT
CDR3aa: CASSQTGKAFF
v_gene: TRBV6-5
j_gene: TRBJ1-1
abundance: few
d_gene: TRBD1

CDR3nt: TGTGCCAGCAGCCGGGGGGGTAGCGGGAGATCAACCGGGGAGCTGTTTTTT
CDR3aa: CASSRGGSGRSTGELFF
v_gene: TRBV3-1/TRBV3-2
j_gene: TRBJ2-2
abundance: -
d_gene: TRBD2

CDR3nt: TGTGCCACCAGTGGCCCACTATCAGACAGGGGGCCCTACGAGCAGTACTTC
CDR3aa: CATSGPLSDRGPYEQYF
v_gene: TRBV24-1
j_gene: TRBJ2-7
abundance: -
d_gene: TRBD1

CDR3nt: TGTGCCTGGACGACAGGGGGTATCGGGTCACCCCTCCACTTT
CDR3aa: CAWTTGGIGSPLHF
v_gene: TRBV30
j_gene: TRBJ1-6
abundance: -
d_gene: TRBD1

CDR3nt: TGTGCCAGTATGCGCCGGGATCAGAACACTGAAGCTTTCTTT
CDR3aa: CASMRRDQNTEAFF
v_gene: TRBV19
j_gene: TRBJ1-1
abundance: -
d_gene: -

CDR3nt: TGTGCCAGCTCACAAGGACAGGGGGCCTATGGCTACACCTTC
CDR3aa: CASSQGQGAYGYTF
v_gene: TRBV18
j_gene: TRBJ1-2
abundance: -
d_gene: TRBD1